Listed below are T cell receptor beta chains from one sample, sequenced in a study of cytomegalovirus exposure and HLA in healthy donors. TCRdb keeps only in-frame clones here, not all; method: immunoSEQ multiplex PCR. The table lists about 240,000 clones, around 76% of them singletons. Sequencing input: PBMCs. The receptors come from a woman in her 40s in good health and CMV-seropositive. Both conserved end residues are part of each CDR3. D genes are given only for firm matches. Only part of the rows carry a size: once, few, many, or a class if the clone is expanded.

TRBJ1-2	14	TRBD1	TRBV10-3	-	TGTGCCATCAGTGGGCAGGGGGAATACTATGGCTACACCTTC	CAISGQGEYYGYTF
TRBJ1-6	17	-	TRBV7-2	-	TGTGCCAGCAGCTTACTGGGGGCTAGCTCCTATAATTCACCCCTCCACTTT	CASSLLGASSYNSPLHF
TRBJ2-2	12	-	TRBV6-5	-	TGTGCCAGCCTAGCGCGGACCGGGGAGCTGTTTTTT	CASLARTGELFF
TRBJ1-2	15	TRBD1	TRBV10-3	few	TGTGCCATCAGGGGGGGAGACAGGGGGAGCTATGGCTACACCTTC	CAIRGGDRGSYGYTF
TRBJ1-1	13	-	TRBV7-2	-	TGTGCCAGCAGCCGACATCCGAACACTGAAGCTTTCTTT	CASSRHPNTEAFF
TRBJ2-3	13	-	TRBV11-2	-	TGTGCCAGCAGTCGGGTGGGGGGAGATACGCAGTATTTT	CASSRVGGDTQYF
TRBJ1-4	14	TRBD1	TRBV7-9	-	TGTGCCAGCAGCTTCACACAGGGGGGCGAAAAACTGTTTTTT	CASSFTQGGEKLFF
TRBJ1-1	14	-	TRBV4-3	-	TGCGCCAGCAGCCAAGAACAGGGACGGGCTGAAGCTTTCTTT	CASSQEQGRAEAFF
TRBJ2-3	14	-	TRBV6-5	-	TGTGCCAGCAGTTACGTACAGGGCACAGATACGCAGTATTTT	CASSYVQGTDTQYF
TRBJ1-4	14	-	TRBV5-1	-	TGCGCCAGCAGCTTGGGACAGTCACGAGAAAAACTGTTTTTT	CASSLGQSREKLFF
TRBJ1-5	15	TRBD1	TRBV7-2	-	TGTGCCAGCAGCTTACACGGGACAGGAAATCAGCCCCAGCATTTT	CASSLHGTGNQPQHF
TRBJ2-3	16	TRBD2	TRBV27	-	TGTGCCAGCAGCCACCGACTAGCGGGAGGTATAGATACGCAGTATTTT	CASSHRLAGGIDTQYF
TRBJ2-7	15	TRBD1	TRBV23-1	-	TGCGCCAGCAGTCACCCGGACAGGGTGAGCGACGAGCAGTACTTC	CASSHPDRVSDEQYF
TRBJ1-1	16	TRBD1	TRBV18	-	TGTGCCAGCTCACCTCCCAACAGGGGAGAGAACACTGAAGCTTTCTTT	CASSPPNRGENTEAFF
TRBJ2-1	13	-	TRBV7-8	-	TGTGCCCCCGGGCGGGATACCTACAATGAGCAGTTCTTC	CAPGRDTYNEQFF
TRBJ1-5	16	TRBD1	TRBV18	few	TGTGCCAGCTCACCGTCGACAGGGGTGGGCAATCAGCCCCAGCATTTT	CASSPSTGVGNQPQHF
TRBJ1-1	14	TRBD1	TRBV7-2	-	TGTGCCAGCAGCTCCCGGACAGGGGGTAATGAAGCTTTCTTT	CASSSRTGGNEAFF
TRBJ2-3	15	-	TRBV29-1	-	TGCAGCGTTGAAGATCAAGGAAGGGGTACAGATACGCAGTATTTT	CSVEDQGRGTDTQYF
TRBJ1-1	14	-	TRBV19	-	TGTGCCAGTAGTATAGGGACAAGGAACACTGAAGCTTTCTTT	CASSIGTRNTEAFF
TRBJ2-2	16	TRBD2	TRBV7-9	-	TGTGCCAGCAGCGGCAGGACTAGCGGGAACACCGGGGAGCTGTTTTTT	CASSGRTSGNTGELFF
TRBJ2-1	18	TRBD2	TRBV19	-	TGTGCCAGTAGTATGAGGGGACCAGCGGGAGTAACTCCGAATGAGCAGTTCTTC	CASSMRGPAGVTPNEQFF
TRBJ1-1	13	-	TRBV4-1	-	TGCGCCAGCAGCCGGGGCGGGGACACTGAAGCTTTCTTT	CASSRGGDTEAFF
TRBJ2-5	15	TRBD2	TRBV2	-	TGTGCCAGCAGCGCCAGCGGGGCGTACCAAGAGACCCAGTACTTC	CASSASGAYQETQYF
TRBJ1-5	13	TRBD1	TRBV28	-	TGTGCCAGCATGACAGGGAATTCTCAGCCCCAGCATTTT	CASMTGNSQPQHF
TRBJ2-1	16	TRBD2	TRBV4-2	-	TGTGCCAGCAGCCACCCCCAAGCGGGGGGCGTAAATGAGCAGTTCTTC	CASSHPQAGGVNEQFF
TRBJ2-1	16	TRBD2	TRBV27	-	TGTGCCAGCAGCCGGACTAGCGGGAGAGGGGCGGGTGAGCAGTTCTTC	CASSRTSGRGAGEQFF
TRBJ2-3	16	TRBD1	TRBV5-6	-	TGTGCCAGCAGCTTGGAGTGGACAGGTAGCACAGATACGCAGTATTTT	CASSLEWTGSTDTQYF
TRBJ1-5	14	TRBD1	TRBV5-1	-	TGCGCCAGCAGCCCCCGACAGGGGGCCCAGCCCCAGCATTTT	CASSPRQGAQPQHF
TRBJ1-5	15	TRBD1	TRBV7-9	-	TGTGCCAGCAGCTTAGGGACAGGGTGGCTTCAGCCCCAGCATTTT	CASSLGTGWLQPQHF
TRBJ2-3	16	-	TRBV11-2	few	TGTGCCAGCAGCGATGCGAAGCGGCGCTCCACAGATACGCAGTATTTT	CASSDAKRRSTDTQYF
TRBJ2-3	14	TRBD1	TRBV5-4	-	TGTGCCAGCAGCCGGGACAGGAACACAGATACGCAGTATTTT	CASSRDRNTDTQYF
TRBJ1-1	13	-	TRBV9	-	TGTGCCAGCAGCCCACTATTGAACACTGAAGCTTTCTTT	CASSPLLNTEAFF
TRBJ1-6	16	-	TRBV7-8	-	TGTGCCAGCAGCTTAAGCCCAGCGACAGCACCATTGGCCCTCCACTTT	CASSLSPATAPLALHF
TRBJ1-1	15	-	TRBV5-6	-	TGTGCCAGCACGGTCCTGACAGGCATGAACACTGAAGCTTTCTTT	CASTVLTGMNTEAFF
TRBJ1-1	15	TRBD1	TRBV13	few	TGTGCCAGCAGCCGCGACAGGGGGACAAACACTGAAGCTTTCTTT	CASSRDRGTNTEAFF
TRBJ1-3	14	TRBD1	TRBV7-8	-	TGTGCCAGCAACAGGGGCGCATCCGGAAACACCATATATTTT	CASNRGASGNTIYF
TRBJ1-1	15	-	TRBV6-5	-	TGTGCCAGCAGTTACTCGATCCAGACTTACACTGAAGCTTTCTTT	CASSYSIQTYTEAFF
TRBJ2-1	13	TRBD1	TRBV10-3	few	TGTGCCATAACCGGGACAGAGTACAATGAGCAGTTCTTC	CAITGTEYNEQFF
TRBJ1-1	14	TRBD1	TRBV9	-	TGTGCCAGCAGCTTAGGAGGGGGCCAAACTGAAGCTTTCTTT	CASSLGGGQTEAFF
TRBJ2-1	16	-	TRBV5-4	few	TGTGCCAGCAGCTCTCCCGGGACTCATTCCTACAATGAGCAGTTCTTC	CASSSPGTHSYNEQFF
TRBJ1-5	13	-	TRBV7-9	-	TGTGCCAGCAGCTTAGACAGGGCCCAGCCCCAGCATTTT	CASSLDRAQPQHF
TRBJ1-5	13	TRBD1	TRBV5-1	-	TGCGCCAGCAGCTTGGATGGGACAGCCCCCCAGCATTTT	CASSLDGTAPQHF
TRBJ2-7	13	TRBD2	TRBV30	-	TGTGCCTGGAGTGGACTAGCGGGGTACGAGCAGTACTTC	CAWSGLAGYEQYF
TRBJ2-7	14	-	TRBV18	once	TGTGCCAGCTCACTCACGGGAGCGGACTACGAGCAGTACTTC	CASSLTGADYEQYF
TRBJ1-4	13	-	TRBV6-4	-	TGTGCCAGCAGCCTCCTAGCTAATGAAAAACTGTTTTTT	CASSLLANEKLFF